The 8 T cell receptor beta chains reported below all come from one sample, sequenced in a study of T-cell memory formation after mild COVID-19. TCRdb processed the 5' RACE reads anew with MiXCR; each CDR3 protein has one entry. This table holds hundreds of thousands of distinct CDR3 sequences, 28% found once. Sequenced sample: PBMCs or a T cell subset sorted from them (not recorded which). These receptors all stem from an adult woman who had mild COVID-19 (a few samples of this study predate the infection). Cell type and time point are not known.

The rearrangement uses TRBV19 and TRBJ2-7; TRBD2 might be the D (5 bases). Per germline, CDR1 LNHDA and CDR2 SQIVND (reference sequence). This CDR3 spans 15 amino acids. V was trimmed by 0 bases and J by 0 bases, leaving 9 bases between them. The CDR3: CASSIDVRGSYEQYF. As DNA, the CDR3 is TGTGCCAGTAGTATAGATGTCCGGGGCTCCTACGAGCAGTACTTC.

This chain joins TRBV4-1 and TRBJ2-5; D uncertain. Trimming removed 0 bases at V and 13 bases at J, with 12 bases between. Germline CDR1 MGHRA, CDR2 YSYEKL. CDR3 length: 12 amino acids. CDR3 loop: CASSQDMWVRYF. For the CDR3, the DNA is TGCGCCAGCAGCCAAGATATGTGGGTACGGTACTTC.

In this sample, this clonotype turned up a few times. V and J are TRBV5-1 and TRBJ2-3; 12 bases match TRBD2. The ends lost 7 bases at V and 4 bases at J; junction bases unmatched: 7. The CDR3 spans 15 residues. Germline lookup yields CDR1 SGHRS and CDR2 YFSETQ. The CDR3 bases are TGCGCCAGCGTTGCGACTAGCGGGAGCTCAGATACGCAGTATTTT. Its protein product is CASVATSGSSDTQYF.

This clonotype turned up a few times. The rearrangement uses TRBV20-1 and TRBJ1-2, with D unclear. This CDR3 is 13 amino acids long. V shed 0 bases and J shed 4 bases, with 9 bases lying between them. CDR1 DFQATT and CDR2 SNEGSKA come from the germline V gene (reference sequence). The CDR3 nucleotides read TGCAGTGCTAGAGATGTGGAAGCCTATGGCTACACCTTC. This sequence encodes CSARDVEAYGYTF.

CDR3 bases: TGTGCCATCCCGGGGACAGCCGCAGATACGCAGTATTTT. Protein product: CAIPGTAADTQYF. This chain links TRBV6-1 with TRBJ2-3; TRBD1 matches 7 bases. CDR3 length equals 13 residues. Losses at the gene ends were 10 bases for V and 4 bases for J; bases not matched to a gene: 8. Per the germline V gene, CDR1 is MNHNS and CDR2 is SASEGT.

The chain has TRBV12-3 or TRBV12-4 and TRBJ1-1, with TRBD1 matching 10 bases. This CDR3 is 14 amino acids long. V dropped 6 bases and J dropped 10; count of bases not matched to a gene: 11. DNA for the CDR3: TGTGCCAGCAGCCCGGGACAGGGGCCCCCGGGAGCTTTCTTT. Residues: CASSPGQGPPGAFF.

This clonotype was seen more than once but under ten times. One end of the junction varies from germline; a read error may be responsible. This sequence joins TRBV7-7 and TRBJ2-6; 11 bases align to TRBD2. Germline V gives CDR1 SSHAT, CDR2 FNYEAQ (reference sequence). This CDR3 has 20 amino acids. DNA of the CDR3: TGTGCTAGCATCGGGACCGGCGGACTAGCGGGCTCCTCGGTGGCCAACGTCCTGACTTTC. Protein sequence: CASIGTGGLAGSSVANVLTF. Using reference TRBV7-7 and TRBJ2-6 for the parts outside the CDR3, the full variable domain is GAGVSQSPRYKVTKRGQDVTLRCDPISSHATLYWYQQALGQGPEFLTYFNYEAQPDKSGLPSDRFSAERPEGSISTLTIQRTEQRDSAMYRCASIGTGGLAGSSVANVLTFGAGSRLTVL.

V usage is TRBV4-3 and J usage is TRBJ2-7; 8 bases match TRBD2. The J segment lost 2 bases and the V segment lost 2 bases, leaving 2 bases of the junction unmatched. The V gene's germline CDR1 is LGHNA and CDR2 YSLEER. The CDR3 length is 14 residues. For the CDR3, the DNA is TGCGCCAGCAGCCAACAAGCGGGAGCCTACGAGCAGTACTTC. Its protein product is CASSQQAGAYEQYF.